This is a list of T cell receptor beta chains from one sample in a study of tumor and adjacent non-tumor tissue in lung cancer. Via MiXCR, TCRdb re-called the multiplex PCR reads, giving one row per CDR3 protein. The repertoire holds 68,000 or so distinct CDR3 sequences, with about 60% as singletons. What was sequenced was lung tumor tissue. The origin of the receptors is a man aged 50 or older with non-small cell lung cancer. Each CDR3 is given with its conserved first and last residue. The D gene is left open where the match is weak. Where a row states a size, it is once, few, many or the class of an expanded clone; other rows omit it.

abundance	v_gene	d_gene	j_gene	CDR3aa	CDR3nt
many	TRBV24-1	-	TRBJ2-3	CATSEYRASTDTQYF	TGTGCCACCAGTGAATACAGGGCTAGCACAGATACGCAGTATTTT
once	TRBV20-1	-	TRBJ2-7	CSASESFDEQYF	TGCAGTGCTTCTGAGTCCTTCGACGAGCAGTACTTC
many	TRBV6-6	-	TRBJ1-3	CASSPPGGGNTIYF	TGTGCCAGCAGCCCCCCGGGGGGAGGAAACACCATATATTTT
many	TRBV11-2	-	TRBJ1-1	CASSSTRGFEAFF	TGTGCCAGCAGCTCCACCCGGGGGTTTGAAGCTTTCTTT
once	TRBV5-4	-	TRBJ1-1	CASSLLGGAVNTEAFF	TGTGCCAGCAGCTTACTGGGGGGCGCTGTGAACACTGAAGCTTTCTTT
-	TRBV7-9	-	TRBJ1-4	CASSLDLGALTTLFF	TGTGCCAGCAGCTTGGACTTGGGGGCCCTGACGACGCTGTTTTTT
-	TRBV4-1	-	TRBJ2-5	CASSPIWTHQETQYF	TGCGCCAGCAGCCCAATCTGGACCCACCAAGAAACCCAGTACTTC
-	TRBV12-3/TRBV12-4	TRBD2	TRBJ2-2	CTSSPAGAPYGELFF	TGTACCAGCAGCCCAGCGGGGGCCCCCTATGGGGAGCTGTTCTTT
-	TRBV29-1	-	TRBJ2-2	CSVGRATGELYF	TGCAGCGTTGGACGGGCAACCGGGGAGCTGTATTTT
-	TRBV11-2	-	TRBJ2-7	CASSYSTTRYEQYF	TGTGCCAGCAGCTACAGTACTACTCGCTACGAGCAGTACTTC
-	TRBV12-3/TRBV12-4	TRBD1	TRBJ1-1	CASRETGEGGAVF	TGTGCCAGCAGGGAAACAGGGGAAGGTGGAGCTGTCTTT